One TCR beta chain is described in this entry. This specimen belongs to a study of blood T cell repertoires in COVID-19. Study details: The United States, Italy and Spain provided the acute and convalescent COVID-19 samples. Sample material is recorded as cDNA or gDNA derived from T cells, B-cell-depleted T cells, or PBMCs.

The CDR3 length is 15 residues. Germline CDR1 and CDR2: MGHRA and YSYEKL. Trimming pared 4 bases from V and 8 bases from J, leaving 17 bases between. As originally analysed: Using reference gene primer amplification, nucleated cell counts were estimated. The protocol was immunoSEQ multiplex PCR, while the TCRdb copy is restricted to in-frame clones and leaves out a portion. V and J calls and clone size are those listed in that table; D and trimming were worked out from the DNA. Here the sample spans roughly 50,000 clones, 89% being singletons. Sequences were obtained from peripheral blood. The chain combines TRBV4-1 with TRBJ1-4, with D possibly TRBD1 on 6 matching bases. The origin of this receptor is a woman aged 60-75 years with active COVID-19. This chain's CDR3 is CASSPGEGWGEKLFF. The CDR3 region has the DNA TGCGCCAGCAGCCCAGGGGAGGGATGGGGCGAAAAACTGTTTTTT.